This is a list of T cell receptor beta chains from one sample in a study of cytomegalovirus exposure and HLA in healthy donors. This table comes from immunoSEQ multiplex PCR, and its TCRdb copy is limited to in-frame clones, with some not included. The table shows tens of thousands of clones, with 81% occurring only once. Sequenced input: PBMCs. The receptors derive from a girl between 2 and 10 years old in good health and CMV-seropositive. Each CDR3 is given with its conserved first and last residue. D genes are given only for firm matches. Rows may omit the clone size; those that give it use once, few, many or a size class.

v_gene,j_gene,abundance,d_gene,CDR3aa,CDR3nt
TRBV5-6,TRBJ1-2,-,TRBD1,CASSLYRGRTF,TGTGCCAGCAGCTTATACAGGGGCAGGACCTTC
TRBV5-1,TRBJ2-5,-,-,CASSPLRSQETQYF,TGCGCCAGCAGCCCCCTTCGCAGCCAAGAGACCCAGTACTTC
TRBV28,TRBJ2-5,-,TRBD1,CASSSRGKGTQETQYF,TGTGCCAGCAGTTCCAGGGGGAAAGGGACCCAAGAGACCCAGTACTTC
TRBV4-2,TRBJ1-1,-,-,CASSQEILQVGNTEAFF,TGTGCCAGCAGCCAAGAGATTCTTCAGGTTGGAAACACTGAAGCTTTCTTT
TRBV6-5,TRBJ2-7,-,TRBD2,CASSYEASGYEQYF,TGTGCCAGCAGTTACGAGGCTAGCGGATACGAGCAGTACTTC
TRBV6-5,TRBJ1-1,few,TRBD1,CASSETGRTEAFF,TGTGCCAGCAGTGAGACAGGGCGTACTGAAGCTTTCTTT
TRBV12-5,TRBJ1-1,-,-,CASGLGTPGTEAFF,TGTGCTAGTGGATTGGGGACCCCAGGGACTGAAGCTTTCTTT
TRBV6-5,TRBJ2-1,-,TRBD2,CASTRAGGGVDEQFF,TGTGCCAGCACCCGAGCGGGGGGAGGGGTAGATGAGCAGTTCTTC
TRBV6-1,TRBJ2-3,once,TRBD2,CASRPGLAVGDTQYF,TGTGCCAGCAGGCCGGGACTAGCGGTGGGAGATACGCAGTATTTT
TRBV7-3,TRBJ2-1,-,TRBD2,CASSVVAGGPGNEQFF,TGTGCCAGCAGCGTGGTAGCGGGAGGGCCGGGGAATGAGCAGTTCTTC
TRBV7-3,TRBJ2-7,few,TRBD2,CASSLAGEPYEQYF,TGTGCCAGCAGCTTAGCGGGAGAGCCCTACGAGCAGTACTTC
TRBV28,TRBJ2-3,once,-,CASSGVFTDTQYF,TGTGCCAGCAGCGGGGTCTTCACAGATACGCAGTATTTT
TRBV5-4,TRBJ2-2,-,TRBD1,CASSSTGTGSGELFF,TGTGCCAGCAGCTCTACCGGGACAGGGTCCGGGGAGCTGTTTTTT
TRBV6-5,TRBJ1-1,few,-,CASSYRRNTEAFF,TGTGCCAGCAGTTACCGGAGGAACACTGAAGCTTTCTTT
TRBV6-1,TRBJ2-5,-,TRBD1,CASRAQDRAQETQYF,TGTGCCAGCAGGGCTCAGGACAGGGCCCAAGAGACCCAGTACTTC
TRBV6-4,TRBJ2-7,-,TRBD2,CTLREGRYEQYF,TGTACTTTGCGGGAGGGGAGGTACGAGCAGTACTTC
TRBV19,TRBJ2-6,-,-,CASSMDRPVSGANVLTF,TGTGCCAGTAGTATGGACAGACCTGTCTCTGGGGCCAACGTCCTGACTTTC
TRBV6-4,TRBJ2-3,-,-,CASSGAAGGTDTQYF,TGTGCCAGCAGTGGGGCCGCAGGTGGCACAGATACGCAGTATTTT
TRBV15,TRBJ2-7,-,TRBD2,CATSRETSGVEQYF,TGTGCCACCAGCAGGGAGACTAGCGGGGTCGAGCAGTACTTC
TRBV5-1,TRBJ2-5,-,-,CASSFQVKETQYF,TGCGCCAGCAGCTTTCAGGTCAAAGAGACCCAGTACTTC
TRBV30,TRBJ2-3,-,TRBD2,CAWSRRLAGDTQYF,TGTGCCTGGAGTCGAAGGCTAGCGGGCGATACGCAGTATTTT